Listed below are T cell receptor beta chains from one sample, sequenced in a study of blood T cell repertoires in COVID-19. TCRdb's table, derived via immunoSEQ multiplex PCR, lists solely in-frame clones and lacks some. The sample lists 150,000 to 200,000 clones, around 82% seen once, with roughly 12% in the top ten. Sequenced material: PBMCs or T cells enriched from blood (not recorded which). These receptor sequences come from a middle-aged man who had recovered from COVID-19. Each CDR3 is given with its conserved first and last residue.

TRBV19	TRBJ1-1	CASSILHRNTEAFF
TRBV30	TRBJ1-6	CAWEVGGNSPLHF
TRBV5-1	TRBJ1-3	CASSAEVGGNTIYF
TRBV5-4	TRBJ1-3	CASSPTPGFSGNTIYF
TRBV4-3	TRBJ1-6	CASRVGGVKGSPLHF
TRBV7-2	TRBJ1-5	CASSLYRVTQPQHF
TRBV6-5	TRBJ1-3	CASSYPGSGNTIYF
TRBV6-4	TRBJ2-2	CASSDGRATGELFF
TRBV7-9	TRBJ2-1	CASSWRPYNEQFF
TRBV4-3	TRBJ1-1	CASSQGVRVEAFF
TRBV14	TRBJ1-2	CASSQGTGVYGYTF
TRBV6-5	TRBJ1-5	CASSPTSPGNQPQHF
TRBV24-1	TRBJ2-5	CATSVGGQGLETQYF
TRBV20-1	TRBJ1-2	CSASSDRGLYGYTF
TRBV28	TRBJ2-1	CASSFASGSIGEQFF
TRBV12-3/TRBV12-4	TRBJ1-1	CASGDRVGTEAFF
TRBV19	TRBJ1-5	CASSRTVRFRYPQHF